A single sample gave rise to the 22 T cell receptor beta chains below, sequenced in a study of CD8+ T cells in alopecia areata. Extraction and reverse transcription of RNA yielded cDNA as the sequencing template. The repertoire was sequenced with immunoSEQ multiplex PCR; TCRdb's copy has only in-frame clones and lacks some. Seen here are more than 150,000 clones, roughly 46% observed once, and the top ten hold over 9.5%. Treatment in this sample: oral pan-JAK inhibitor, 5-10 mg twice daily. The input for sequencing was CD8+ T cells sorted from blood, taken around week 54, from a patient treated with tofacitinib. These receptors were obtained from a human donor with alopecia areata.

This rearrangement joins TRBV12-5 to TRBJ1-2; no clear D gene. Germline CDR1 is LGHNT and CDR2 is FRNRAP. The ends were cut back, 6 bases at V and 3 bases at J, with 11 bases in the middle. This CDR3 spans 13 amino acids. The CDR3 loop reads CASGPEKDYGYTF. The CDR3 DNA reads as TGTGCTAGTGGCCCCGAGAAGGACTATGGCTACACCTTC.

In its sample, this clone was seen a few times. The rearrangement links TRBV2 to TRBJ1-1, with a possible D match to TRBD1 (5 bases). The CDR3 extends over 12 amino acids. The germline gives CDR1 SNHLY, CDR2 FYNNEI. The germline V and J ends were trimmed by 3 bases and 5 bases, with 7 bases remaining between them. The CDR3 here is CASSEGGTEAFF. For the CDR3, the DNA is TGTGCCAGCAGTGAGGGGGGAACTGAAGCTTTCTTT.

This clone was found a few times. The CDR3 here is CASTGYEQYF. In nucleotides, the CDR3 is TGTGCCAGCACAGGCTACGAGCAGTACTTC. V is TRBV2 and J is TRBJ2-7; no firm D call. Trimming left V 7 bases short and J 3 bases short, with 4 bases between. The CDR3 has 10 residues. Germline loops: CDR1 SNHLY, CDR2 FYNNEI.

The CDR3 protein is CASSLLNSGTYNEQFF. The CDR3 DNA reads TGTGCCAGCAGCCTCCTTAATAGCGGCACCTACAATGAGCAGTTCTTC. The chain carries TRBV7-8 and TRBJ2-1; D is possibly TRBD2 (6 bases). With 5 bases removed from V and 2 bases from J, the gap between germline ends came to 16 bases. Germline CDR1 SGHVS, CDR2 FQNEAQ. CDR3 size: 16 residues.

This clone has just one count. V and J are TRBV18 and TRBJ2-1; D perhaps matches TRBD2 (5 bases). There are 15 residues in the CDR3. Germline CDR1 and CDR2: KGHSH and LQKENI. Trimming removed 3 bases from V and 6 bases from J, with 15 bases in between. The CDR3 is CASSPVEGARNEQFF. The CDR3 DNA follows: TGTGCCAGCTCACCCGTCGAGGGAGCCCGCAATGAGCAGTTCTTC.

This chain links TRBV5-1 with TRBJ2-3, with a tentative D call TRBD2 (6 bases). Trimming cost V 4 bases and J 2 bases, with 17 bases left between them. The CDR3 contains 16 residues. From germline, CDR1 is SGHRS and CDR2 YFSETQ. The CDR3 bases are TGCGCCAGCAGCCCACCGGGGGTAGCCTCCACAGATACGCAGTATTTT. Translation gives CASSPPGVASTDTQYF.

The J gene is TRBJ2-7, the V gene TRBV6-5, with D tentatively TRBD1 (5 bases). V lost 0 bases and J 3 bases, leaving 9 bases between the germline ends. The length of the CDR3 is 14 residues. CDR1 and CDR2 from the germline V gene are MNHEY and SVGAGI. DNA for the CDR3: TGTGCCAGCAGTTACTCGGACACGAACTACGAGCAGTACTTC. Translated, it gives CASSYSDTNYEQYF.

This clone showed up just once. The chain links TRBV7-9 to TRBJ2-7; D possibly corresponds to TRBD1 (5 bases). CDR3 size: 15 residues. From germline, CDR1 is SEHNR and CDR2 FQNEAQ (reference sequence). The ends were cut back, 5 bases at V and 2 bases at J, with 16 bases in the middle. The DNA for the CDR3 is TGTGCCAGCAGCCCCCCTGGGGCGGCTGCCTACGAGCAGTACTTC. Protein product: CASSPPGAAAYEQYF.

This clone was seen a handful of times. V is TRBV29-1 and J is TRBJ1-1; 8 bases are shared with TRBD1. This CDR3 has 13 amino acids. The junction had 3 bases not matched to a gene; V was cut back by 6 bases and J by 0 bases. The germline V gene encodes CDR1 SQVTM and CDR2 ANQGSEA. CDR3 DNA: TGCAGCGTCACAGGGGGAATGAACACTGAAGCTTTCTTT. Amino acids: CSVTGGMNTEAFF.

The CDR3 DNA follows: TGTGCCAGCAGTTACCGAGAGCGGGGACAAGAGACCCAGTACTTC. This gives the protein CASSYRERGQETQYF. This sequence joins TRBV6-5 and TRBJ2-5; 7 nucleotides align to TRBD2. CDR1 is MNHEY, CDR2 SVGAGI, per germline. The CDR3 consists of 15 residues. The V segment lost 2 bases and the J segment 2 bases; nucleotides outside the gene matches: 5.

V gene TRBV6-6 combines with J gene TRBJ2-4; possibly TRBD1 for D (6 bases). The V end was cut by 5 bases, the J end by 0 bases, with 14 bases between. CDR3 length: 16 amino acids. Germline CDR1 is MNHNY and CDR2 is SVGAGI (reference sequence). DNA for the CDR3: TGTGCCAGCAGTCTACAGGGAAAGGCAGCCAAAAACATTCAGTACTTC. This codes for CASSLQGKAAKNIQYF.

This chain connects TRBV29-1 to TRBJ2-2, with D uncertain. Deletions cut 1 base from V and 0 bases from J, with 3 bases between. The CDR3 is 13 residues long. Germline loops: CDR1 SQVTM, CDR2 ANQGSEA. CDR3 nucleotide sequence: TGCAGCGTTGAAGGACCGAACACCGGGGAGCTGTTTTTT. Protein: CSVEGPNTGELFF.

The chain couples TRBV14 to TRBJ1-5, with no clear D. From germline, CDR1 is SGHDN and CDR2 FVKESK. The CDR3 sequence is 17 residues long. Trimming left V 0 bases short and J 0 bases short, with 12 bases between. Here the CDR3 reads CASSQESHRYSNQPQHF. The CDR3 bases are TGTGCCAGCAGCCAAGAATCGCATAGATATAGCAATCAGCCCCAGCATTTT.

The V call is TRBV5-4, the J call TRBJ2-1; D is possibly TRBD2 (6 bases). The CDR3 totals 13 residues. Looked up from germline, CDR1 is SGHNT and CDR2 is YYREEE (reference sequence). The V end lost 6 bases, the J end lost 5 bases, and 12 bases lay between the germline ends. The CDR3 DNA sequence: TGTGCCAGCACCTTCGGGGGAAACAATGAGCAGTTCTTC. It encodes CASTFGGNNEQFF.

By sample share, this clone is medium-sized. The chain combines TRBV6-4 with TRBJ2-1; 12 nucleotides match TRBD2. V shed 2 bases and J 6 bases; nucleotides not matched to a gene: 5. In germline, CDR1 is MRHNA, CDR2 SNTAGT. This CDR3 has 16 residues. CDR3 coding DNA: TGTGCCAGCAGTGACACTAGCGGGGGGCCTTCCAATGAGCAGTTCTTC. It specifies CASSDTSGGPSNEQFF.

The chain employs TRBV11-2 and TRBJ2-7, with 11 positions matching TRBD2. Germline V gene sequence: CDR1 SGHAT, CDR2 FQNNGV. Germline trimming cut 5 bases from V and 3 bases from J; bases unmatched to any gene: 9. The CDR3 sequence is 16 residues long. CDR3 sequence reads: CASSPQLAGADYEQYF. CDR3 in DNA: TGTGCCAGCAGCCCCCAACTAGCGGGGGCCGACTACGAGCAGTACTTC. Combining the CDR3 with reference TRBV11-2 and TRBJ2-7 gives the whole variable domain EAGVAQSPRYKIIEKRQSVAFWCNPISGHATLYWYQQILGQGPKLLIQFQNNGVVDDSQLPKDRFSAERLKGVDSTLKIQPAKLEDSAVYLCASSPQLAGADYEQYFGPGTRLTVT.

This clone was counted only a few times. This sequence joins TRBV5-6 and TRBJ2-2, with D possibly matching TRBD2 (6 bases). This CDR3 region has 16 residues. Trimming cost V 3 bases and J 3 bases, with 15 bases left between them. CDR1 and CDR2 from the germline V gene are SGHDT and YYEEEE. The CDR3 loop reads CASSWEVRGYTGELFF. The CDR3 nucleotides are TGTGCCAGCAGCTGGGAGGTGAGAGGTTACACCGGGGAGCTGTTTTTT.

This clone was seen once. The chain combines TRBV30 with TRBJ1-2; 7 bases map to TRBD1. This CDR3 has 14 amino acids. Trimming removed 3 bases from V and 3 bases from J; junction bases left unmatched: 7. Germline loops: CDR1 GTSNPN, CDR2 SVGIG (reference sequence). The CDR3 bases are TGTGCCTGGAGCGCCGCAGGGGGGGACTATGGCTACACCTTC. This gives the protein CAWSAAGGDYGYTF.

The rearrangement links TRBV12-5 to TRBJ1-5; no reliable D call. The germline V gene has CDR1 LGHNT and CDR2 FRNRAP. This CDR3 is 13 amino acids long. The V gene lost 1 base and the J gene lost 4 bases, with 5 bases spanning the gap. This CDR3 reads CASGLDTNQPQHF. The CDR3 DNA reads TGTGCTAGTGGTTTGGACACTAATCAGCCCCAGCATTTT.

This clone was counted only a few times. CDR3 DNA: TGTGCCTGGGGCGCGAGCAGCTACGAGCAGTACTTC. Its protein product is CAWGASSYEQYF. The chain links TRBV30 to TRBJ2-7; D uncertain. This CDR3 has 12 residues. V shed 5 bases and J shed 3 bases, with 11 bases lying between them. Germline assignment: CDR1 GTSNPN and CDR2 SVGIG (reference sequence).

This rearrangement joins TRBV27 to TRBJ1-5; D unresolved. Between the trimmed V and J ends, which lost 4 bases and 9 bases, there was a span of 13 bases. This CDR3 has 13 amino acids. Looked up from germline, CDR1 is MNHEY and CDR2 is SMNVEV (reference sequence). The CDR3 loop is CASSWGGSGPQHF. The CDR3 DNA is TGTGCCAGCAGTTGGGGAGGGTCAGGGCCCCAGCATTTT.

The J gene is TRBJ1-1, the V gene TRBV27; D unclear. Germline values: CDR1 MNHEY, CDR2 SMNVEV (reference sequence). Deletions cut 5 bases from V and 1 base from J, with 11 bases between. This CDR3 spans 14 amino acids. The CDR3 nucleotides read TGTGCCAGCAGTCTCAGGTTTGGGAACACTGAAGCTTTCTTT. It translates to CASSLRFGNTEAFF.